The clone carrying this T cell receptor beta chain was found many times. The antigen is unknown. The data were taken from a study of human T cells and chemical hapten exposure. Study-wide background: DPC (0.01%) was patch tested on the upper back and read at 6 days. The cohort included alopecia areata under or over 50% scalp, totalis and universalis.

This CDR3 spans 15 amino acids. The germline V gene encodes CDR1 MNHEY and CDR2 SVGAGI. After removal of 0 bases from V and 8 bases from J, the junction contained 6 bases not matched to a gene. Overall study findings and caveats: Expanded TCRs grouped into significantly more large CDR3 similarity clusters than controls produced.

Time point noted: patch test 1, 2 weeks after DPC sensitization. Treatment: therapeutic diphenylcyclopropenone sensitization with weekly scalp DPC. Original data processing: Sequenced samples showed a median of approximately 100,000 TCRs each, with counts running from about 20,000 to 690,000. Each CDR3 protein gets one entry after TCRdb re-called the RACE reads with MiXCR. The V and J calls were determined by TCRdb, not by the authors. The sample has about 340,000 distinct CDR3 sequences, about 7% seen once. Sample: whole blood, taken in connection with sensitization to the hapten diphenylcyclopropenone (DPC). The receptor's source is a young woman with alopecia areata. Some clones in this sample may be carry-over from other donors' samples. The genes are TRBV6-5 and TRBJ1-4; 7 bases agree with TRBD1. CDR3: CASSYSDRAQEKLFF. The CDR3 coding sequence is TGTGCCAGCAGTTACTCAGACAGGGCACAAGAAAAACTGTTTTTT.